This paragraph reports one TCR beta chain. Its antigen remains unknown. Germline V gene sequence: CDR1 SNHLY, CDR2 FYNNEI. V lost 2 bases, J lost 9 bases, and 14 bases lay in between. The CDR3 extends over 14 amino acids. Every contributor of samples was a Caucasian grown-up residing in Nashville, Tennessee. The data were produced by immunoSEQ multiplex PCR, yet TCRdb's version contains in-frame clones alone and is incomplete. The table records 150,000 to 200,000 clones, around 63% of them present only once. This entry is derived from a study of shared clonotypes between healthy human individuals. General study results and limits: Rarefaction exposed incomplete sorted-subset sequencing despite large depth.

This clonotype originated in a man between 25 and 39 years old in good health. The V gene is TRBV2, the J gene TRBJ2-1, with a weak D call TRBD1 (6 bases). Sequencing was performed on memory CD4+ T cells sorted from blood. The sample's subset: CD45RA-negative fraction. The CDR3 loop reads CASSEQGPTPEQFF. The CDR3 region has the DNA TGTGCCAGCAGTGAACAGGGGCCTACACCTGAGCAGTTCTTC.